The 19 T cell receptor beta chains given below trace back to one sample, sequenced in a study of CD8+CD57+ T cells in acquired aplastic anemia. The TCR beta profiling, which covered VDJ combination and CDR3 sequence, was carried out using genomic DNA as the template. TCRdb called the reads again in MiXCR, with one record for every CDR3 protein. The table lists some 140,000 distinct CDR3 sequences, 52% of them singletons. Patients selected for sequencing had displayed CD8+CD57+ cell expansion by flow cytometry. Sequencing was performed on sorted CD4+, CD8+, or CD8+CD57+ T cells (not recorded which) from PBMCs. Receptors were obtained from a human donor with aplastic anemia.

On this clonotype itself: One end of the junction fails to match germline, which may point to a read error. The DNA for the CDR3 is TGCACCTCAAGCGGGGGGGCCGGGGATACGCAGTATTTT. Protein: CTSSGGAGDTQYF. The chain combines TRBV10-3 with TRBJ2-3; 10 bases are a match to TRBD2. CDR3 length: 13 amino acids. In germline, CDR1 is ENHRY, CDR2 SYGVKD.

The V gene is TRBV10-1, the J gene TRBJ2-2; 7 bases agree with TRBD1. J lost 0 bases, V lost 6 bases, and 4 bases had no gene match. The CDR3 loop spans 15 amino acids. Germline CDR1 is WNHNN and CDR2 is SYGVQD (reference sequence). DNA of the CDR3: TGCGCCAGCAGCGACAGGGCACCGAACACCGGGGAGCTGTTTTTT. Encoded protein: CASSDRAPNTGELFF.

The rearrangement uses TRBV5-1 and TRBJ1-1, with D tentatively TRBD1 (5 bases). V was shortened by 4 bases and J by 5 bases, with 18 bases between the two germline ends. Germline V gives CDR1 SGHRS, CDR2 YFSETQ. This CDR3 is 15 amino acids long. In DNA, the CDR3 is TGCGCCAGCAGCCCACGGGACGACGGAGGAACTGAAGCTTTCTTT. Translation: CASSPRDDGGTEAFF.

This clonotype was detected ten times or more. The chain has TRBV7-8 and TRBJ2-1, with 14 bases aligning to TRBD2. With 8 bases clipped from V and 9 bases from J, the junction kept 9 bases outside the gene matches. This CDR3 has 15 amino acids. Germline CDR1 reads SGHVS; CDR2 reads FQNEAQ. CDR3 sequence reads: CASGRLAGGPSEQFF. The CDR3, as DNA: TGTGCCAGCGGAAGACTAGCGGGGGGGCCTAGTGAGCAGTTCTTC.

The table lists this clonotype with a few counts. The gene calls are TRBV19 and TRBJ2-2, with TRBD1 as a possible D gene (6 bases). The CDR3 runs to 15 residues. The germline CDR1 and CDR2 sequences are LNHDA and SQIVND (reference sequence). Trimming left V 3 bases short and J 4 bases short, with 12 bases between. The CDR3 here is CASSMGQGSTGELFF. The CDR3 coding sequence is TGTGCCAGTAGTATGGGGCAGGGGAGCACCGGGGAGCTGTTTTTT.

With regard to this clonotype: Mismatch with germline at one junction end may stem from a read error. The V gene is TRBV14, the J gene TRBJ2-5; D is ambiguous. Per the germline V gene, CDR1 is SGHDN and CDR2 is FVKESK. This CDR3 spans 14 amino acids. CDR3 sequence (DNA): TGTGCCAGCAGCCAAGTCGCGTACCAAGGGACCCAGTACTTC. This codes for CASSQVAYQGTQYF.

This clonotype was picked up many times. The chain carries TRBV7-8 and TRBJ2-1, with 9 bases matching TRBD2. CDR1 and CDR2 (germline): SGHVS, FQNEAQ. The CDR3 covers 13 residues. V trimming: 9 bases; J trimming: 8 bases; junction bases outside the gene matches: 8. CDR3 sequence: CASLGLAEHEQFF. The CDR3 DNA reads as TGTGCCAGTCTGGGACTAGCTGAACATGAGCAGTTCTTC.

Note on this clonotype: It is likely a read error, because the conserved phenylalanine at the end of the CDR3 is missing. V usage is TRBV7-9 and J usage is TRBJ2-1; D is unclear. The CDR3 loop spans 11 amino acids. Trimming took off 8 bases at V and 6 bases at J, with 8 bases between the two ends. CDR1 and CDR2 from the germline V gene are SEHNR and FQNEAQ (reference sequence). The CDR3 protein is CASPSGNEQFL. The CDR3 coding sequence is TGTGCCAGCCCTAGTGGCAATGAGCAGTTCCTC.

The chain recombines TRBV7-8 with TRBJ2-7; D unclear. Per germline, CDR1 SGHVS and CDR2 FQNEAQ. The V and J ends lost 2 bases and 3 bases respectively, with 8 bases between them. This CDR3 has 13 amino acids. CDR3 sequence reads: CASSLRAGYEQYF. The CDR3 DNA reads TGTGCCAGCAGCTTAAGGGCCGGCTACGAGCAGTACTTC.

J is TRBJ1-2 and V is TRBV5-1, with 7 positions matching TRBD1. CDR1 and CDR2 from the germline V gene are SGHRS and YFSETQ. The J segment lost 6 bases and the V segment lost 1 base, leaving 3 bases of the junction unmatched. The CDR3 consists of 13 residues. The CDR3 here is CASSLTGVDGYTF. In DNA form, the CDR3 reads TGCGCCAGCAGCTTGACAGGGGTGGATGGCTACACCTTC.

This sequence joins TRBV7-2 and TRBJ1-6; tentative D call: TRBD1 (6 bases). The CDR3 extends over 12 amino acids. Per germline, CDR1 SGHTA and CDR2 FQGNSA. The V end was cut by 5 bases, the J end by 17 bases, with 16 bases between. The CDR3 is CASSQPDRPFHF. CDR3 in DNA: TGTGCCAGCAGCCAACCGGACAGACCTTTCCACTTT.

This clonotype was recorded a few times. A read error may be the cause here, since a much bigger clone is one base away. The genes are TRBV10-2 and TRBJ2-1, with unresolved D. Germline values: CDR1 WSHSY, CDR2 SAAADI. This CDR3 region has 15 residues. CDR3 nucleotides: TGCGCCAACAGTGGGTTAAGTGGTGAGACCAACGGGCAGTTCTTC. It translates to CANSGLSGETNGQFF.

The CDR3 region is CASSIGTGMGKLFF. In DNA form, the CDR3 reads TGTGCCAGTAGTATCGGGACAGGGATGGGAAAACTGTTTTTT. The chain joins TRBV19 to TRBJ1-4; TRBD1 aligns across 9 bases. This CDR3 has 14 residues. CDR1 and CDR2 (germline): LNHDA, SQIVND (reference sequence). The ends lost 3 bases at V and 10 bases at J; junction bases unmatched: 6.

In its sample, this clonotype was seen many times. At one boundary the junction diverges from the germline segment, which might be a read error. The V and J genes are TRBV6-5 and TRBJ2-7, with 7 bases matching TRBD1. The CDR3 spans 11 residues. Germline-derived CDR1 and CDR2 are MNHEY and SVGAGI. DNA for the CDR3: TGTGCCAGCAGTTACGGGACAGCTCCTTCCTTC. The encoded protein is CASSYGTAPSF.

The chain carries TRBV2 and TRBJ1-4; the D is unclear. This CDR3 has 14 residues. Germline V lookup: CDR1 SNHLY, CDR2 FYNNEI. Here the CDR3 reads CFSSETTLGEKLFF. The CDR3, as DNA: TGTTTCAGCAGCGAAACGACCTTAGGAGAAAAACTGTTTTTT.

The chain joins TRBV20-1 to TRBJ2-7, with a possible D match to TRBD1 (7 bases). V shed 7 bases and J shed 2 bases, with 18 bases lying between them. The CDR3 has 14 amino acids. Germline CDR1 DFQATT, CDR2 SNEGSKA (reference sequence). CDR3 in DNA: TGCAGTGTCGGAGGGGGCCAGGGCACCTACGAGCAGTACTTC. Translating gives CSVGGGQGTYEQYF.

The CDR3 protein is CASSGTSGTSEQYF. CDR3 sequence (DNA): TGTGCCAGCAGCGGCACTAGCGGGACCTCCGAGCAGTACTTC. This chain links TRBV9 with TRBJ2-7; 10 bases fit TRBD2. The V segment lost 3 bases and the J segment 6 bases; nucleotides outside the gene matches: 6. The V gene's germline CDR1 is SGDLS and CDR2 YYNGEE. CDR3 length: 14 residues.

This clonotype was recorded many times. The chain has TRBV20-1 and TRBJ2-7; 10 bases line up with TRBD1. The germline V gene has CDR1 DFQATT and CDR2 SNEGSKA (reference sequence). This CDR3 region has 13 residues. V lost 3 bases to trimming and J lost 3 bases; unmatched junction nucleotides: 2. The CDR3 DNA reads as TGCAGTGCTAGGGGGACAGGGGACTACGAGCAGTACTTC. Protein product: CSARGTGDYEQYF.

The V call is TRBV20-1, the J call TRBJ2-7; TRBD2 aligns across 8 bases. The CDR3 extends over 14 amino acids. Per germline, CDR1 DFQATT and CDR2 SNEGSKA (reference sequence). With 6 bases clipped from V and 6 bases from J, the junction kept 13 bases outside the gene matches. CDR3 amino acids: CSATQGREVAEQYF. The CDR3 DNA follows: TGCAGTGCAACCCAGGGGCGGGAGGTGGCCGAGCAGTACTTC.